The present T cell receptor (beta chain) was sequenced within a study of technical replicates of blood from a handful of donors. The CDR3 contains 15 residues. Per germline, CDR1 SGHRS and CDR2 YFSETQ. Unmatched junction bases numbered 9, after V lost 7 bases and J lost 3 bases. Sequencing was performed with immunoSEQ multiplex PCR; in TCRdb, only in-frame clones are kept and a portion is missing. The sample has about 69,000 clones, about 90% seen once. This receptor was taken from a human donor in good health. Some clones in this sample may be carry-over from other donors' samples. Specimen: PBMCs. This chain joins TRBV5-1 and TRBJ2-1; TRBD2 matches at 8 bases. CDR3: CASGKMTSDYNEQFF. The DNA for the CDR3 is TGCGCCAGCGGAAAAATGACTAGCGACTACAATGAGCAGTTCTTC.